This TCR beta chain is drawn from a study of cytotoxic CD8 clonotypes in ibrutinib-treated CLL. Notes on the study in general: Samples were collected at differing times from sustained-remission and progressing patients. At baseline, clonality was higher than in age-matched healthy donors and correlated with CD8+ counts.

Concerning this clone: Its antigen is still unknown.

With 1 base clipped from V and 1 base from J, the junction kept 10 bases outside the gene matches. Germline CDR1 reads GTSNPN; CDR2 reads SVGIG (reference sequence). CDR3 length equals 17 residues. Produced via immunoSEQ multiplex PCR; TCRdb's table is partial and in-frame only. The repertoire has about 180,000 clones, around 80% of them found once; the top ten carry 3.5% to 5.5%. The chain links TRBV30 to TRBJ2-5, with TRBD2 identical over 9 bases. The TCR originated in a human donor with chronic lymphocytic leukemia. This material consisted of PBMCs, taken after 24 months of ibrutinib treatment. As DNA, the CDR3 is TGTGCCTGGAGTGAAGGCCATCTAGCGGGATCCCAAGAGACCCAGTACTTC. This gives the protein CAWSEGHLAGSQETQYF.